This is a list of T cell receptor beta chains from one sample in a study of blood T cells in healthy people across ages. TCRdb reprocessed the 5' RACE reads via MiXCR and lists one record per CDR3 protein. The sample carries around 1,500,000 distinct CDR3 sequences, 25% to 30% recorded once. The sample comprised blood. These receptors came from a woman in her 30s in good health. The CDR3 runs from the conserved cysteine through the conserved F or W. D genes are given only for firm matches. Part of the rows lack a size; the others show once, few, many or a class for expanded clones.

many | TRBJ2-7 | TRBV10-3 | - | TGTGCCATCAGTGAGTCAGAGGGCAGGGGCTACGAGCAGTACTTC | CAISESEGRGYEQYF
few | TRBJ1-2 | TRBV20-1 | TRBD1 | TGCAGTGCTTCATCTCCGGGACAGGGGGCAGACTATGGCTACACCTTC | CSASSPGQGADYGYTF
few | TRBJ2-7 | TRBV14 | - | TGTGCCAGCAGCCCGCCAGCGCAACCGCCCTACGAGCAGTACTTC | CASSPPAQPPYEQYF
many | TRBJ2-3 | TRBV6-6 | - | TGTGCCTCAACAGGAGACCAATTCACAGATACGCAGTATTTT | CASTGDQFTDTQYF
many | TRBJ2-5 | TRBV5-6 | - | TGTGCCAGCAGCTTGGCCCTAAGGGGGTGGGAGACCCAGTACTTC | CASSLALRGWETQYF
few | TRBJ2-2 | TRBV5-5 | - | TGTGCCAGCAGCTTGGGCTCGGTTCGTACCGGGGAGCTGTTTTTT | CASSLGSVRTGELFF
many | TRBJ2-7 | TRBV29-1 | - | TGCAGCGCCGGGGTAAGCCTGAGCTCCTACGAGCAGTACTTC | CSAGVSLSSYEQYF
few | TRBJ1-1 | TRBV18 | TRBD1 | TGTGCCAGCTCATTCGGACAGGGGGCGAGTGAAGCTTTCTTT | CASSFGQGASEAFF
- | TRBJ2-7 | TRBV28 | TRBD1 | TGTGCCAGCAGTGTTCACCGGGACAGGGACTTCTACGAGCAGTACTTC | CASSVHRDRDFYEQYF
- | TRBJ2-1 | TRBV29-1 | TRBD1 | TGCAGCGTTTCAGGGACAGGGCTAGGGGAGCAGTTCTTC | CSVSGTGLGEQFF
- | TRBJ1-2 | TRBV11-2 | TRBD1 | TGTGCCAGCAGCCGAATCCGGGACAGGACCCGCCTAGGTGGCTACACCTTC | CASSRIRDRTRLGGYTF
- | TRBJ2-1 | TRBV15 | - | TGTGCCACCAGCTTAGAAGGGGGGAATGAGCAGTTCTTC | CATSLEGGNEQFF
many | TRBJ2-3 | TRBV7-9 | TRBD2 | TGTGCCAGCAGCGGCGGGAGGACAGATACGCAGTATTTT | CASSGGRTDTQYF
- | TRBJ2-3 | TRBV12-3/TRBV12-4 | - | TGTGCCAGCAGTCGCCCCGCTGGGAGAGGGGGAGCGAATACGCAGTATTTT | CASSRPAGRGGANTQYF
- | TRBJ2-7 | TRBV7-6 | - | TGTGCCAGCAGCTCGAACAGGGAACGGGCCTACGAGCAGTACTTC | CASSSNRERAYEQYF
once | TRBJ1-2 | TRBV18 | TRBD1 | TGTGCCAGCTCACAAGACAGGGGGAGAACTAACTATGGCTACACCTTC | CASSQDRGRTNYGYTF
few | TRBJ2-3 | TRBV29-1 | - | TGCAGCGTTGAAGTAGGAGATACGCAGTATTTT | CSVEVGDTQYF
- | TRBJ2-5 | TRBV6-1 | - | TGTGCCAGCAGTGAAACTACCACGGAGACCCAGTACTTC | CASSETTTETQYF
few | TRBJ1-5 | TRBV6-2/TRBV6-3 | - | TGTGCCAGCAGTAAGAGCGGACAAAATAGCAATCAGCCCCAGCATTTT | CASSKSGQNSNQPQHF
- | TRBJ2-1 | TRBV12-3/TRBV12-4 | TRBD2 | TGTGCCAGCAGTGCGGGACTAGAGCAGTTCTTC | CASSAGLEQFF
many | TRBJ1-4 | TRBV5-1 | TRBD1 | TGCGCCAGCAGCTTACCGACAGGGCGGACTAATGAAAAACTGTTTTTT | CASSLPTGRTNEKLFF
few | TRBJ2-5 | TRBV20-1 | - | TGCAGTGCCGTCAGAGAGGGGAGTGAGACCCAGTACTTC | CSAVREGSETQYF
many | TRBJ2-5 | TRBV29-1 | - | TGCAGCGTTGAGGGTGGTGCAGCCGGACAACAAGAGTCCCAGTACTTC | CSVEGGAAGQQESQYF
once | TRBJ2-1 | TRBV11-2 | TRBD2 | TGTGCCAGCAGCTTAAGTCTGACTAGCGGGGGGGCGGGTGAGCAGTTCTTC | CASSLSLTSGGAGEQFF
many | TRBJ2-5 | TRBV20-1 | - | TGCAGTGCTAGCGGCTCACAAGAGACCCAGTACTTC | CSASGSQETQYF
- | TRBJ1-5 | TRBV7-9 | - | TGTGCCAGCAGCTTAGGGGAGGGTAGCGGCAATCAGCCCCAGCATTTT | CASSLGEGSGNQPQHF
- | TRBJ1-6 | TRBV20-1 | - | TGCAGTGCTGAGGGGGACGGATTGAATTCACCCCTCCACTTT | CSAEGDGLNSPLHF
- | TRBJ2-3 | TRBV5-1 | TRBD1 | TGCGCCAGCACCTCCGGGACAGGGGGCGTGGATACGCAGTATTTT | CASTSGTGGVDTQYF
- | TRBJ2-1 | TRBV2 | TRBD2 | TGTGCCATACGAAAGGGGCTAGCGGGGGGGCCTAATGAGCAGTTCTTC | CAIRKGLAGGPNEQFF
- | TRBJ1-2 | TRBV24-1 | - | TGTGCCACCAGTGATCCAACCAGGGTCTTTCCTTTCCCCTCTGGCTACACCTTC | CATSDPTRVFPFPSGYTF
few | TRBJ2-4 | TRBV20-1 | TRBD2 | TGCAGTGCTGACCCGAGAGCGGGACCGGGGACCAAAAACATTCAGTACTTC | CSADPRAGPGTKNIQYF